At least ten counts were recorded for the clone carrying this T cell receptor beta chain. Antigen unknown. The sample originates from a study of CD8 T cells in ankylosing spondylitis. Library preparation for TCR beta used quantitative 5'-RACE with molecular barcodes. TCRdb re-called the 5' RACE reads through MiXCR, storing one row per CDR3 protein. The data show about 500,000 distinct CDR3 sequences, roughly 13% seen once. Germline V CDR1 and CDR2: SGHTA, FQGNSA. The CDR3 totals 14 residues. The ends were cut back, 6 bases at V and 6 bases at J, with 15 bases in the middle. Study-wide results and caveats: Matched ankylosing spondylitis synovial fluid reportedly contained a significantly enriched population of disease-linked clones. Disease-linked clones, CD8+, were relatively rare in peripheral blood. Apparently characteristic of ankylosing spondylitis blood was a TCR beta motif (about 8 highly homologous variants). Earlier work had already found some motif variants in reactive arthritis synovial fluid and blood.

The source is a male donor with ankylosing spondylitis. The chain combines TRBV7-2 with TRBJ2-1, with D possibly matching TRBD2 (6 bases). Material for sequencing was blood, either unsorted or a sorted T cell fraction (not recorded which). The CDR3 DNA reads TGTGCCAGCAGGAACCAAGCGGGTGGCAATGAGCAGTTCTTC. This sequence encodes CASRNQAGGNEQFF.